This T cell receptor beta chain stems from a study of shared clonotypes between healthy human individuals. CDR1 is MNHEY and CDR2 is SVGAGI in the germline V gene. V lost 7 bases to trimming and J lost 6 bases, with 16 bases between them. The CDR3 loop spans 13 amino acids. This clone has more than one count but fewer than ten. Assay used: immunoSEQ multiplex PCR; TCRdb lists only in-frame clones, some missing. The sample includes about 340,000 clones, around four fifths of them seen just once. The V and J genes are TRBV6-5 and TRBJ2-7; TRBD2 is a possible D gene (5 bases). The sample taken for sequencing was memory CD4+ T cells sorted from blood. The subset is: CD45RA-negative fraction. This receptor was obtained from a young man in good health. The CDR3 sequence is CASTSASEGEQYF. CDR3 sequence (DNA): TGTGCCAGCACGTCCGCTTCCGAGGGCGAGCAGTACTTC.